This TCR beta chain was captured in a study of blood T cell repertoires in COVID-19 (dated by TCRdb to 2019 to 2021). For context, the study as a whole: Samples covering the acute and convalescent phases of COVID-19 were provided by collaborators in the United States, Italy and Spain. Deeply sampled blood TCRbeta repertoires from subjects exposed to, actively infected with, or recovered from COVID-19 were included in the dataset. Samples came from the ongoing ImmuneRACE study (first 160 participants) plus 1,254 subjects from 6 global collaborators. Where available, HLA class I and class II types were taken from metadata supplied by the sample provider and were not determined by assay-based typing. Sample metadata almost always included a de-identified subject ID, COVID-19 status, age in years and sex. The material from the prospective study consisted of cDNA or gDNA derived from T cells, B-cell-depleted T cells, or PBMCs. The repertoires were released in a freely available public database intended as a resource for research on the immune response to SARS-CoV-2.

TCRbeta CDR3 regions were amplified from genomic DNA by means of the immunoSEQ Assay, a bias-controlled multiplex PCR. Regarding the original processing steps: The number of nucleated cells in each sample was estimated from the amplification of reference gene primers within the assay. To quantify the absolute abundance of each unique TCRbeta CDR3 rearrangement, sequence reads were collapsed and filtered. For each sample, productive Simpson clonality was calculated by taking the square root of Simpson's diversity index across productive rearrangements. TCRdb took over this immuneACCESS table, retaining in-frame rearrangements with V and J assigned. Such tables are incomplete; in checked studies, under half of the missing clones stem from an unresolved V gene, and the remainder is unexplained. V and J calls and clone size follow that table, whereas D and trimming were derived from the DNA. The sample table contains about 120,000 clones; only one count was recorded for nearly 90% of them. Together, the top ten hold roughly 8.4% of the sample.

The investigation overall reported the following: How much clinical and demographic metadata was included differed by source and by participant, and the metadata was provided uncurated.

Concerning this clone itself: The antigen it binds to is not known. Base qualities are not provided; no much larger clone lies one nucleotide away.

A second Seattle source provided samples from volunteer blood donors who had recovered from COVID-19. The collaborating institutions used their own protocols to collect whole blood in K2EDTA tubes. For TCRbeta analysis, collaborators shipped samples as frozen whole blood, isolated PBMCs, or DNA extracted from either of those sample types. CDR1 and CDR2, looked up from the germline V gene (reference sequence), are GTSNPN and SVGIG. The CDR3 contains 16 residues, cysteine and phenylalanine counted. Left in the record is the CDR3 DNA by itself, 48 bases read in frame from the first base. V trim: 2 bases; J trim: 4 bases; unmatched bases: 11.

This receptor was taken from a woman aged 70-85 years who had recovered from COVID-19. Recombination joined TRBV30 with TRBJ2-3; 8 junctional bases match TRBD2. Sequencing was carried out using peripheral blood. The DNA sequence reads TGTGCCTGGAGTCCCACGGCGAGCGGGAGTCCAGATACGCAGTATTTT. This yields the protein CAWSPTASGSPDTQYF. This CDR3, with the reference TRBV30 and TRBJ2-3 proteins standing in past its ends, gives the full variable domain SQTIHQWPATLVQPVGSPLSLECTVEGTSNPNLYWYRQAAGRGLQLLFYSVGIGQISSEVPQNLSASRPQDRQFILSSKKLLLSDSGFYLCAWSPTASGSPDTQYFGPGTRLTVL.